This TCR beta chain was captured by sequencing in a study of shared clonotypes between healthy human individuals. Whole-study context: Ranging from 18 to 49 in age, donors were a couple of women and a few men. Per donor, CD8 memory used one plate, CD8 naive used two, CD4 memory used three and CD4 naive used three. General study findings and limits: In the sorted subsets, rarefaction showed sequencing was incomplete despite large depth. Sharing across four donors was highest in naive CD4 (around 5%) and lowest in memory CD8 (approximately 0.4%).

Comment on this clone: No antigen is known for it.

TCRdb's table, derived via immunoSEQ multiplex PCR, lists solely in-frame clones and lacks some. The table includes around 2.5 million clones, 93% detected once. The clonotype was recovered from a man between 18 and 29 years old in good health. Some clones in this sample may be carry-over from other donors' samples. The specimen was naive CD4+ T cells from PBMCs. Subset specified: CD45RA+ positively selected.

CDR3 in DNA: TGCGCCAGCAGCTTGGAGGCCTTAGCTCTCCAGTACTTC. Translation gives CASSLEALALQYF. The chain employs TRBV5-1 and TRBJ2-5; D is ambiguous. V was trimmed by 0 bases and J by 10 bases, leaving 13 bases between them. The CDR3 is 13 amino acids. Per the germline V gene, CDR1 is SGHRS and CDR2 is YFSETQ.